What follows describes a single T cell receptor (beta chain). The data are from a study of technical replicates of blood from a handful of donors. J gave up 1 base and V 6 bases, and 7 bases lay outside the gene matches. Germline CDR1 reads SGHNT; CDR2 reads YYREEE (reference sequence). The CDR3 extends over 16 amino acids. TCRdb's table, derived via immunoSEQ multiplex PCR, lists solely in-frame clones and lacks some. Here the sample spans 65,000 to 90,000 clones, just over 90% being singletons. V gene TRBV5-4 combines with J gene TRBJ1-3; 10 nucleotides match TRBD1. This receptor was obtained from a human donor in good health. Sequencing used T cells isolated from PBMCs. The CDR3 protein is CASKTTGGPSGNTIYF. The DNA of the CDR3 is TGTGCCAGCAAGACGACAGGGGGCCCTTCTGGAAACACCATATATTTT.